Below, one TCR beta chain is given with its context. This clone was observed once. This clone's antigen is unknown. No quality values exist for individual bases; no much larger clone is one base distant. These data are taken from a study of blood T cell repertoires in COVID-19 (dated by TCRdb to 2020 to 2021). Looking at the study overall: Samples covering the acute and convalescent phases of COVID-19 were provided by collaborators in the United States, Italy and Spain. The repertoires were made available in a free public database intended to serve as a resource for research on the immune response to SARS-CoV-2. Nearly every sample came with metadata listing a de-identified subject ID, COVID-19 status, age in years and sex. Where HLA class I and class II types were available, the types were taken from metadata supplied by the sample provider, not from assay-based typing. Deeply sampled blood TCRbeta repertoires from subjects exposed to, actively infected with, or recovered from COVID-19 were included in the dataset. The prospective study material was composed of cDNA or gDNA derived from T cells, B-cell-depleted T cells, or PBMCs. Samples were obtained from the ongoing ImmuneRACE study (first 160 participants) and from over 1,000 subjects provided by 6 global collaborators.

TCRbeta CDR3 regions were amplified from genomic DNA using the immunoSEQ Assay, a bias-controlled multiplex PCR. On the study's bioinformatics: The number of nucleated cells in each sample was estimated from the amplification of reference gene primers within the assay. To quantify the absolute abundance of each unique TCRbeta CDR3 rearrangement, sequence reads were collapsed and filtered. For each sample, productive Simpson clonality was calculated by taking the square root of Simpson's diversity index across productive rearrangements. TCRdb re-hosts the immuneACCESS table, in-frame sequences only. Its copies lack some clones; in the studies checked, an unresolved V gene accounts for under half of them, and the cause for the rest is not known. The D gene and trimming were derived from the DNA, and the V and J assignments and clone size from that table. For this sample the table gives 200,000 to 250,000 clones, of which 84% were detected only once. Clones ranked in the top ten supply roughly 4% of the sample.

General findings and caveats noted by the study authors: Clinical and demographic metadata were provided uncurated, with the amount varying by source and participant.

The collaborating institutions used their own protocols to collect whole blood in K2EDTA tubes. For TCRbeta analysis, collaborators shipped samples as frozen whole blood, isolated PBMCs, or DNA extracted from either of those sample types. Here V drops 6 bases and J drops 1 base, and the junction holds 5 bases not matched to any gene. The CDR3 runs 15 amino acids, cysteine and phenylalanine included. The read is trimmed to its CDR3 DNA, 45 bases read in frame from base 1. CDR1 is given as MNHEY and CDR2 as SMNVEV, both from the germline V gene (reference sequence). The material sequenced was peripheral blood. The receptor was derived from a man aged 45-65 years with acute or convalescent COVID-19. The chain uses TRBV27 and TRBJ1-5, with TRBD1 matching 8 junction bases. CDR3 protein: CASRGTGTSNQPQHF. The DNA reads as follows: TGTGCCAGCAGAGGGACAGGCACAAGCAATCAGCCCCAGCATTTT.